The sample holds one count of the clone carrying this T cell receptor beta chain. TCRdb's table, derived via immunoSEQ multiplex PCR, lists solely in-frame clones and lacks some. The sample gives 50,000 to 55,000 clones, about nine tenths of which show up once; approximately 7.1% is in the top ten. This specimen belongs to a study of blood T cell repertoires in COVID-19. This CDR3 has 15 residues. V lost 3 bases, J lost 10 bases, and 8 bases stayed unmatched. Germline CDR1 reads SGHAT; CDR2 reads FQNNGV. The chain joins TRBV11-2 to TRBJ1-4; 10 bases line up with TRBD1. The TCR comes from a middle-aged man with active COVID-19. Sample: peripheral blood. CDR3 loop: CASSLDRGETGKLFF. The CDR3 region has the DNA TGTGCCAGCAGCTTGGACAGGGGGGAAACTGGAAAACTGTTTTTT.